Presented here are 25 T cell receptor beta chains from one specimen sequenced in a study of T cell responses to AZD1222 COVID-19 vaccine. Sequenced by immunoSEQ multiplex PCR; TCRdb stores in-frame clones only, minus some. The sample holds about 150,000 clones, 88% seen once. Sequences were derived from peripheral blood, sampled on day 0 of AZD1222 vaccination. Receptors originate from an adult in good health.

V usage is TRBV6-1 and J usage is TRBJ2-2, with D perhaps TRBD1 (5 bases). Germline lookup yields CDR1 MNHNS and CDR2 SASEGT. V dropped 7 bases and J dropped 0 bases, with 9 bases sitting between them. The CDR3 consists of 14 residues. The CDR3 bases are TGTGCCAGCAATCGACAGACGAACACCGGGGAGCTGTTTTTT. It codes for CASNRQTNTGELFF.

V is TRBV27 and J is TRBJ2-5; 7 bases line up with TRBD1. Germline V gene lookup returns CDR1 MNHEY and CDR2 SMNVEV (reference sequence). The CDR3 runs to 14 residues. V shed 7 bases, J shed 10 bases, and the junction held 15 bases outside the gene matches. CDR3 bases: TGTGCCAGCAAAACGGCGGACAGGAGATCGGTCCAGTACTTC. Its protein product is CASKTADRRSVQYF.

This clone has a single count. The chain carries TRBV10-3 and TRBJ1-1; no definite D call. The germline gives CDR1 ENHRY, CDR2 SYGVKD. With 3 bases removed from V and 0 bases from J, the gap between germline ends came to 8 bases. The CDR3 covers 14 residues. CDR3 sequence: CAISEKRMNTEAFF. Written as DNA, the CDR3 is TGTGCCATCAGTGAAAAACGGATGAACACTGAAGCTTTCTTT.

The rearrangement uses TRBV24-1 and TRBJ2-2; TRBD1 matches 11 bases. This CDR3 region has 17 residues. V shed 1 base and J 4 bases; nucleotides not matched to a gene: 4. Per germline, CDR1 KGHDR and CDR2 SFDVKD. CDR3 protein: CATSDFAGTGGTGELFF. The CDR3 DNA reads as TGTGCCACCAGTGATTTCGCGGGGACAGGGGGCACCGGGGAGCTGTTTTTT.

The chain employs TRBV18 and TRBJ2-7; a weak D match, TRBD2 (6 bases). Trimming cost V 1 base and J 2 bases, with 21 bases left between them. Germline CDR1 reads KGHSH; CDR2 reads LQKENI. The CDR3 is 18 residues long. For the CDR3, the DNA is TGTGCCAGCTCACCACGCCGTATAGGAATGGGACTTGCCTACGAGCAGTACTTC. Protein: CASSPRRIGMGLAYEQYF.

This sequence joins TRBV30 and TRBJ2-2; TRBD2 matches 7 bases. This CDR3 has 18 residues. Germline loops: CDR1 GTSNPN, CDR2 SVGIG (reference sequence). The V segment lost 3 bases and the J segment 6 bases; nucleotides outside the gene matches: 19. In DNA form, the CDR3 reads TGTGCCTGGAGCCCTGGCTCTTGGCGGGAGCCCAGGTCCGGGGAGCTGTTTTTT. It translates to CAWSPGSWREPRSGELFF.

The chain recombines TRBV6-5 with TRBJ1-1, with D tentatively TRBD1 (5 bases). CDR1 is MNHEY, CDR2 SVGAGI, per germline. V was shortened by 5 bases and J by 1 base, with 14 bases between the two germline ends. The CDR3 has 15 amino acids. The CDR3 nucleotides are TGTGCCAGCAGTCCTCAAACCACAGGGAACACTGAAGCTTTCTTT. Protein sequence: CASSPQTTGNTEAFF.

This CDR3 is CASSHRLAGGPLLYNEQFF. In DNA form, the CDR3 reads TGTGCCAGCAGCCACCGACTAGCGGGAGGCCCCCTCCTTTACAATGAGCAGTTCTTC. The rearrangement links TRBV14 to TRBJ2-1, with 13 bases identical to TRBD2. V trimming: 3 bases; J trimming: 4 bases; junction bases outside the gene matches: 12. This CDR3 is built from 19 residues. Germline loops: CDR1 SGHDN, CDR2 FVKESK.

The chain couples TRBV2 to TRBJ1-5; D is possibly TRBD1 (6 bases). Trimming shortened V by 6 bases and J by 5 bases, and 11 bases separated the two germline ends. Germline V gene lookup returns CDR1 SNHLY and CDR2 FYNNEI. The CDR3 extends over 13 amino acids. CDR3: CASSGTRYQPQHF. In DNA form, the CDR3 reads TGTGCCAGCAGCGGGACACGGTATCAGCCCCAGCATTTT.

In the case of this clone: This same CDR3 is encoded by further DNA sequences in the sample. This sequence joins TRBV28 and TRBJ1-5, with D unclear. The germline CDR1 and CDR2 sequences are MDHEN and SYDVKM. The CDR3 consists of 12 residues. V was pared by 5 bases and J by 7 bases, with 9 bases between. The CDR3: CASSLLGQPQHF. CDR3 nucleotide sequence: TGTGCCAGCAGTCTCCTGGGGCAGCCCCAGCATTTT.

The rearrangement links TRBV9 to TRBJ2-7; no firm D call. Trimming took off 3 bases at V and 5 bases at J, with 18 bases between the two ends. The germline V gene has CDR1 SGDLS and CDR2 YYNGEE. The CDR3 spans 15 residues. The CDR3 is CASSGGVGYTHEQYF. For the CDR3, the DNA is TGTGCCAGCAGCGGGGGTGTAGGGTATACGCACGAGCAGTACTTC.

The chain links TRBV4-1 to TRBJ1-1; D is possibly TRBD1 (6 bases). The CDR3 contains 15 residues. CDR1 is MGHRA, CDR2 YSYEKL, per germline. V gave up 1 base and J gave up 4 bases, with 13 bases separating them. The CDR3: CASSQVNRVSTEAFF. The CDR3 region has the DNA TGCGCCAGCAGCCAAGTGAACAGGGTTTCCACTGAAGCTTTCTTT.

The chain employs TRBV7-2 and TRBJ2-7; D gene uncertain. Trimming cost V 2 bases and J 1 base, with 9 bases left between them. The length of the CDR3 is 14 residues. Germline V gene lookup returns CDR1 SGHTA and CDR2 FQGNSA. DNA of the CDR3: TGTGCCAGCAGCTTAATTCGGTTTTCCTACGAGCAGTACTTC. It translates to CASSLIRFSYEQYF.

The chain employs TRBV7-8 and TRBJ2-3; D gene ambiguous. Germline V CDR1 and CDR2: SGHVS, FQNEAQ. V was trimmed by 5 bases and J by 2 bases, leaving 5 bases between them. This CDR3 region has 12 residues. CDR3 loop: CASSPNTDTQYF. The CDR3 DNA follows: TGTGCCAGCAGCCCAAACACAGATACGCAGTATTTT.

V usage is TRBV2 and J usage is TRBJ2-2, with TRBD2 matching 8 bases. CDR3 length equals 15 residues. Looked up from germline, CDR1 is SNHLY and CDR2 is FYNNEI. V shed 6 bases, J shed 2 bases, and the junction held 5 bases outside the gene matches. As DNA, the CDR3 is TGTGCCAGCAGCCTTACTAGCGGAAACACCGGGGAGCTGTTTTTT. This encodes CASSLTSGNTGELFF.

This chain connects TRBV21-1 to TRBJ2-1; the table names TRBD2, a call not compared with the DNA. TRBV21-1 has pseudogene status. This CDR3 spans 13 amino acids. The CDR3 sequence: CASRGGDHNEQFF. CDR3 DNA: TGTGCCAGCCGCGGCGGAGACCACAATGAGCAGTTCTTC.

The J gene is TRBJ1-2, the V gene TRBV2; the D gene is possibly TRBD1 (5 bases). Germline V CDR1 and CDR2: SNHLY, FYNNEI. The CDR3 is made up of 15 amino acids. V lost 7 bases, J lost 7 bases, and 22 bases lay in between. CDR3 loop: CASIPRGAARFGYTF. Written as DNA, the CDR3 is TGTGCCAGCATACCAAGAGGGGCTGCCCGGTTTGGCTACACCTTC.

The chain combines TRBV19 with TRBJ2-7; D perhaps matches TRBD1 (6 bases). The V end was cut by 3 bases, the J end by 6 bases, with 15 bases between. Germline lookup yields CDR1 LNHDA and CDR2 SQIVND (reference sequence). The CDR3 spans 14 residues. The CDR3: CASSIAGPGVEQYF. The CDR3, as DNA: TGTGCCAGTAGTATCGCAGGGCCAGGGGTCGAGCAGTACTTC.

The chain has TRBV7-9 and TRBJ1-4; a possible D gene is TRBD1 (5 bases). Germline V gene sequence: CDR1 SEHNR, CDR2 FQNEAQ (reference sequence). V dropped 5 bases and J dropped 8 bases, with 18 bases sitting between them. This CDR3 spans 15 amino acids. The CDR3 nucleotides read TGTGCCAGCAGCCTACCCCAGGGATTGGGAGAAAAACTGTTTTTT. It encodes CASSLPQGLGEKLFF.

The chain recombines TRBV7-2 with TRBJ1-4; TRBD1 matches at 8 bases. The trim removed 2 bases at V and 6 bases at J, leaving 8 bases unmatched. CDR3 length: 16 residues. The V gene's germline CDR1 is SGHTA and CDR2 FQGNSA. This CDR3 reads CASSLQPGGLDEKLFF. As DNA, the CDR3 is TGTGCCAGCAGCTTACAACCAGGGGGCTTAGATGAAAAACTGTTTTTT.

The V and J genes are TRBV6-6 and TRBJ1-1, with D perhaps matching TRBD1 (6 bases). Germline values: CDR1 MNHNY, CDR2 SVGAGI (reference sequence). Between the trimmed V and J ends, which lost 10 bases and 1 base, there was a span of 16 bases. The CDR3 has 14 residues. DNA of the CDR3: TGTGCCACCCTTTCTGGGACACGGAACACTGAAGCTTTCTTT. Translation gives CATLSGTRNTEAFF.

The genes are TRBV9 and TRBJ1-2, with D uncertain. The CDR3 covers 15 residues. The V end was cut by 0 bases, the J end by 8 bases, with 17 bases between. Germline lookup yields CDR1 SGDLS and CDR2 YYNGEE. The CDR3 nucleotides are TGTGCCAGCAGCGTAGATGGCCGGGGAGCGAAAGGCTACACCTTC. This codes for CASSVDGRGAKGYTF.

Here the CDR3 DNA reads TGTGCCAGCCAGGTTGGGGCCGAGCAGTACTTC. Translated, it gives CASQVGAEQYF. The chain has TRBV28 and TRBJ2-7; D possibly corresponds to TRBD1 (5 bases). CDR1 is MDHEN and CDR2 is SYDVKM in the germline V gene. V dropped 8 bases and J dropped 6 bases, with 11 bases sitting between them. The CDR3 contains 11 residues.

This clone was detected only once. The chain joins TRBV7-9 to TRBJ2-4; perhaps D is TRBD1 or TRBD2 (6 bases each). The germline V gene encodes CDR1 SEHNR and CDR2 FQNEAQ (reference sequence). V lost 5 bases and J 6 bases, leaving 17 bases between the germline ends. This CDR3 contains 15 residues. The CDR3 DNA sequence: TGTGCCAGCAGCAACACGGGGGCGGGAAGAAACATTCAGTACTTC. Translated: CASSNTGAGRNIQYF.

There are a few counts of this clone. The chain employs TRBV5-4 and TRBJ1-2, with 7 nucleotides matching TRBD1. The germline V gene has CDR1 SGHNT and CDR2 YYREEE (reference sequence). J gave up 7 bases and V 4 bases, and 7 bases lay outside the gene matches. This CDR3 has 13 amino acids. CDR3 residues: CASSRDRVSGYTF. CDR3 nucleotides: TGTGCCAGCAGCCGAGACAGGGTATCTGGCTACACCTTC.